This T cell receptor (beta chain) was sequenced for a study of blood T cell repertoires in COVID-19. Study summary: Material from acute and convalescent COVID-19 was sourced from the United States, Italy and Spain. Sample material is recorded as cDNA or gDNA derived from T cells, B-cell-depleted T cells, or PBMCs.

TCRdb's table, derived via immunoSEQ multiplex PCR, lists solely in-frame clones and lacks some. The table includes some 490,000 clones, around 85% detected once. This CDR3 has 12 amino acids. In germline, CDR1 is MNHEY, CDR2 SVGAGI. Trimming pared 7 bases from V and 4 bases from J, leaving 10 bases between. Recruits, aged about 18 to 100 years, lived in 24 US areas. Membership in each cohort depended on participant-reported clinical history. The source of this sequence is a woman between 55 and 75 years old who had recovered from COVID-19. The V call is TRBV6-5, the J call TRBJ2-5; the D gene is possibly TRBD1 (5 bases). The sample consisted of PBMCs or T cells enriched from blood (not recorded which). The DNA for the CDR3 is TGTGCCAGCACAGGGTGGGGAGAGACCCAGTACTTC. Encoded protein: CASTGWGETQYF.